A single T cell receptor beta chain is shown here with its context. This entry belongs to a study of blood T cell repertoires in COVID-19. Study information: The analysed material was cDNA or gDNA that came from T cells, B-cell-depleted T cells, or PBMCs.

The V gene lost 2 bases and the J gene lost 3 bases, with 14 bases spanning the gap. Germline V gene data show CDR1 as MNHNS and CDR2 as SASEGT. CDR3 size: 16 residues. Per the study methods: Reference gene primer amplification gave estimated nucleated cell counts. The assay was immunoSEQ multiplex PCR, and TCRdb's table has in-frame clones only and misses some. V, J and clone size are those of that table, while D and trimming were read from the DNA. The table shows roughly 69,000 clones, with roughly 85% occurring only once. Sequenced input: peripheral blood. The chain joins TRBV6-1 to TRBJ1-5; D is uncertain. The receptor comes from a human donor in a cohort sampled during active COVID-19. The CDR3 sequence is CASSERSVIANQPQHF. DNA for the CDR3: TGTGCCAGCAGTGAACGGTCGGTCATAGCCAATCAGCCCCAGCATTTT.